This TCR beta chain stems from a study of cytotoxic CD8 clonotypes in ibrutinib-treated CLL (dated by TCRdb to about 2021). Context from the whole study: The cohort had 11 relapsed/refractory and about 15 treatment-naive patients; roughly 18 were IGHV unmutated. Every sample from remission and from progressive disease was obtained while the patients were still on ibrutinib. Response samples were taken after a median of approximately a year on treatment, ranging from roughly 6 to 36 months. On average, each sample had some 260,000 productive templates and approximately 85,000 productive rearrangements. Of the 90 or so participants in the trial, about two dozen had longitudinal samples available. Responses were partial in roughly 25 patients and complete in 2; after median around 66 months follow-up, about 14 stayed in remission and some twelve progressed. Cryopreserved peripheral blood mononuclear cells were obtained before treatment, at response, and at either sustained remission or disease progression. Overall study outcomes, separate from this receptor: Sustained-remission and progressing patients did not have matched sampling times, and lymph node repertoires were not examined. At baseline, clonality was higher than in age-matched healthy donors and showed a strong correlation with circulating CD8+ T-cell counts. Clonality increased at ibrutinib response, stayed stable in sustained remission, and fell back toward baseline at progression. Public clonotypes were rare and either shrank or stayed stable during treatment, and the rise in clonality at ibrutinib response reflected expansion of private clonotypes.

The CDR3, from cysteine to phenylalanine, totals 15 residues. The only DNA kept is the CDR3, 45 bases in frame from the first base. The germline V and J ends show losses of 8 bases and 6 bases respectively, and no gene match explains 14 bases of the junction. CDR1 and CDR2, looked up from the germline V gene (reference sequence), are LNHDA and SQIVND. Comment on this clone: Its antigen is currently not known. No much larger clone exists at a distance of one base, and base qualities are not known.

The goal of deep resolution MiSeq sequencing was a depth between 1 in 1 million and 1 in 200,000 T cells, and coverage averaged 10x per clonotype. TCR beta libraries were generated with the immunoSEQ hsTCRB Kit. The source study handled its data this way. ImmunoSEQ Data Assistant and ImmunoSEQ Analyzer were used for data analysis, and V, D and J genes were assigned according to IMGT definitions. Clonality, which ranges from 0 to 1, was calculated by subtracting the normalized Shannon entropy of productive rearrangement frequencies from one. Only overrepresented clonotypes making up at least 0.05% of each patient's repertoire were included in the public clonotype analysis. Repertoires from 10 to 15 age-matched healthy donors in immuneACCESS were used as clonality controls. In TCRdb, the immuneACCESS table is reduced to in-frame sequences with V and J assigned. These tables do not hold every clone; where another copy was compared, an unresolved V gene accounts for under half, and the others remain unexplained. V and J calls and clone size are as listed in that table; D and trimming were resolved from the DNA. In this sample the table shows 200,000 to 250,000 clones, 70% of which occur a single time. The ten most abundant clones make up over 15% of the sample.

According to the study, the label for this sample's time point signals: around 25 months on ibrutinib. Roughly 1.9 micrograms of genomic DNA were extracted from cryopreserved PBMCs for TCR beta library preparation. High-throughput TCR beta sequencing was performed on longitudinal blood samples from CLL patients receiving ibrutinib monotherapy. Patients were enrolled in a phase 2 open-label single-center ibrutinib monotherapy trial. The V and J genes are TRBV19 and TRBJ1-2, and 8 junction bases match TRBD1. The TCR originated in a human donor with chronic lymphocytic leukemia. The material was PBMCs, obtained after 24 months of ibrutinib treatment. The CDR3 region has the sequence CASAYPGQAYNGYTF. Here is the DNA: TGTGCCAGTGCCTACCCGGGACAGGCCTATAATGGCTACACCTTC.